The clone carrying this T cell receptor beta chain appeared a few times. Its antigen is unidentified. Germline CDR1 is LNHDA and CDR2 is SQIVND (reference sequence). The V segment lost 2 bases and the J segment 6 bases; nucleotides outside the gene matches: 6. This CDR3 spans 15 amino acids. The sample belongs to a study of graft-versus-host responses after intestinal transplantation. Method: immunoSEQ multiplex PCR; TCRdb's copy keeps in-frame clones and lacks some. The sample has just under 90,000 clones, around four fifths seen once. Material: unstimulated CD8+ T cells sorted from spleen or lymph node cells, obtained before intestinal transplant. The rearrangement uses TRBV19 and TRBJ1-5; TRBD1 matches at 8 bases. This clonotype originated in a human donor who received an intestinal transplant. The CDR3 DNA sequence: TGTGCCAGTAGTATAAACAGGGGGGTGGGTCAGCCCCAGCATTTT. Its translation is CASSINRGVGQPQHF.